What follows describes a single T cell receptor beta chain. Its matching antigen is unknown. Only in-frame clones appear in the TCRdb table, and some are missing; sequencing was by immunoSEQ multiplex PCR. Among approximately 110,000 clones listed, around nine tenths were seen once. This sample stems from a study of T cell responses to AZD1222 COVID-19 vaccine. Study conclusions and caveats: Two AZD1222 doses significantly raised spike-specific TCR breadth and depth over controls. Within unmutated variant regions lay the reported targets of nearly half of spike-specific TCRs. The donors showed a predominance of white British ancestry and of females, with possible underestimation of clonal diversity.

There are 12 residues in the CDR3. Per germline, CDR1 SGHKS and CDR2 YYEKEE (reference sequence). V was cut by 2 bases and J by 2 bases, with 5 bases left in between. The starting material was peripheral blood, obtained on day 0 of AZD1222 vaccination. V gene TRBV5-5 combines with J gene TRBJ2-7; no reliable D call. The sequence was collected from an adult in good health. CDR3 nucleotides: TGTGCCAGCAGCTTCTCCACCTACGAGCAGTACTTC. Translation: CASSFSTYEQYF.